A single sample is the source of the 14 T cell receptor beta chains below, sequenced in a study of cytomegalovirus exposure and HLA in healthy donors. The PCR used 60 Vbeta and 13 Jbeta primers. The method was immunoSEQ multiplex PCR; TCRdb's version includes in-frame clones alone and lacks a portion of them. The sample consists of roughly 110,000 clones, 70% to 80% of them appearing once. Sequenced input: PBMCs. These receptor sequences come from a woman in her twenties or thirties in good health and CMV-seropositive.

The chain is built from TRBV10-3 and TRBJ2-7; 8 nucleotides align to TRBD2. With 11 bases clipped from V and 5 bases from J, the junction kept 14 bases outside the gene matches. The germline V gene has CDR1 ENHRY and CDR2 SYGVKD. The CDR3 sequence is 14 residues long. CDR3 region: CASGGNRLGHEQYF. The CDR3 DNA reads as TGTGCCTCGGGGGGGAATAGGCTAGGTCACGAGCAGTACTTC.

The rearrangement links TRBV5-1 to TRBJ2-7, with D possibly being TRBD1 (6 bases). The V and J ends lost 5 bases and 3 bases respectively, with 12 bases between them. CDR3 size: 13 residues. The germline V gene encodes CDR1 SGHRS and CDR2 YFSETQ. The DNA for the CDR3 is TGCGCCAGCAGTTTTTCAGGGGACTACGAGCAGTACTTC. Its protein product is CASSFSGDYEQYF.

The chain uses TRBV5-1 and TRBJ1-1; a weak D match, TRBD1 (5 bases). Germline V gene data show CDR1 as SGHRS and CDR2 as YFSETQ. The V end lost 4 bases, the J end lost 4 bases, and 14 bases lay between the germline ends. CDR3 length: 14 residues. Here the CDR3 DNA reads TGCGCCAGCAGCGCCGAATGGAGGGGCACTGAAGCTTTCTTT. Its protein product is CASSAEWRGTEAFF.

The J gene is TRBJ2-7, the V gene TRBV29-1; TRBD2 aligns across 9 bases. CDR3 length: 14 residues. Germline V CDR1 and CDR2: SQVTM, ANQGSEA. V lost 4 bases, J lost 0 bases, and 4 bases stayed unmatched. The CDR3 nucleotides are TGCAGCGTTGCTCTGCGGGAGGGCTCCTACGAGCAGTACTTC. Translation: CSVALREGSYEQYF.

The V gene is TRBV7-9, the J gene TRBJ1-4; 7 bases fit TRBD1. V gave up 5 bases and J gave up 7 bases; unmatched junction bases: 10. Germline loops: CDR1 SEHNR, CDR2 FQNEAQ (reference sequence). This CDR3 comprises 15 residues. The CDR3 DNA sequence: TGTGCCAGCAGCGATACCAGGGGGTCGGGTGAAAAACTGTTTTTT. Amino acid sequence: CASSDTRGSGEKLFF.

The V call is TRBV5-1, the J call TRBJ1-2, with 8 bases matching TRBD1. Per the germline V gene, CDR1 is SGHRS and CDR2 is YFSETQ. V lost 10 bases to trimming and J lost 5 bases; unmatched junction nucleotides: 10. There are 13 residues in the CDR3. DNA of the CDR3: TGCGCCTCCTCTTCGGGACAGGTTTATGGCTACACCTTC. Translated: CASSSGQVYGYTF.

The genes are TRBV10-3 and TRBJ2-7; TRBD2 matches 11 bases. Germline V gene sequence: CDR1 ENHRY, CDR2 SYGVKD. With 0 bases clipped from V and 9 bases from J, the junction kept 7 bases outside the gene matches. The CDR3 covers 15 residues. The CDR3 protein is CAISESVAGGQGQYF. The CDR3 coding sequence is TGTGCCATCAGTGAGTCGGTAGCGGGGGGGCAGGGGCAGTACTTC.

The CDR3 protein is CASSTPGHFYF. CDR3 DNA sequence: TGTGCCAGCAGTACCCCGGGACATTTCTACTTC. The chain combines TRBV6-5 with TRBJ2-4; D may be TRBD1 (6 bases). This CDR3 comprises 11 residues. V dropped 5 bases and J dropped 16 bases, with 15 bases sitting between them. The V gene's germline CDR1 is MNHEY and CDR2 SVGAGI.

As DNA, the CDR3 is TGCGCCAGCAGTCACTGCAATGAGCAGTTCTTC. Its protein product is CASSHCNEQFF. The gene calls are TRBV10-2 and TRBJ2-1; D not certain. The CDR3 loop spans 11 amino acids. Germline V gene lookup returns CDR1 WSHSY and CDR2 SAAADI. The V end lost 5 bases, the J end lost 6 bases, and 5 bases lay between the germline ends.

CDR3 loop: CASSLGGPSGYTF. CDR3 sequence (DNA): TGTGCCAGCTCCCTGGGGGGGCCGAGTGGCTACACCTTC. V is TRBV18 and J is TRBJ1-2, with D possibly matching TRBD1 (6 bases). Germline assignment: CDR1 KGHSH and CDR2 LQKENI. There are 13 residues in the CDR3. Deletions cut 6 bases from V and 7 bases from J, with 15 bases between.

This clone came up a few times. The chain is built from TRBV18 and TRBJ1-1; TRBD1 is a possible D gene (5 bases). The germline V and J ends were trimmed by 4 bases and 7 bases, with 13 bases remaining between them. Germline V CDR1 and CDR2: KGHSH, LQKENI. The CDR3 length is 13 residues. CDR3 DNA: TGTGCCAGCTCACGATCGGGGGGGGTTGAAGCTTTCTTT. Translation: CASSRSGGVEAFF.

This clone was seen more than once but under ten times. The chain carries TRBV10-3 and TRBJ1-6, with TRBD1 as a possible D gene (5 bases). With 6 bases removed from V and 10 bases from J, the gap between germline ends came to 16 bases. This CDR3 is 14 amino acids long. Germline CDR1 ENHRY, CDR2 SYGVKD. The CDR3 protein is CAISPRESESPLHF. CDR3 nucleotide sequence: TGTGCCATCAGCCCCAGGGAATCTGAATCACCCCTCCACTTT.

This clone was seen only once. The chain links TRBV27 to TRBJ1-1; D might be TRBD1 (5 bases). The CDR3 runs 16 residues. The germline V and J ends were trimmed by 1 base and 3 bases, with 15 bases remaining between them. Germline V lookup: CDR1 MNHEY, CDR2 SMNVEV (reference sequence). The DNA for the CDR3 is TGTGCCAGCAGTTTATTGGGGGGTCAGTTCGACACTGAAGCTTTCTTT. Its protein is CASSLLGGQFDTEAFF.

V is TRBV7-9 and J is TRBJ1-1; 9 nucleotides agree with TRBD1. This CDR3 contains 13 residues. The V gene's germline CDR1 is SEHNR and CDR2 FQNEAQ (reference sequence). The V and J ends lost 10 bases and 1 base, in that order; junction bases with no gene match: 4. The CDR3 DNA reads as TGTGCCACCGGGACAGGGCCGAACACTGAAGCTTTCTTT. Residues: CATGTGPNTEAFF.